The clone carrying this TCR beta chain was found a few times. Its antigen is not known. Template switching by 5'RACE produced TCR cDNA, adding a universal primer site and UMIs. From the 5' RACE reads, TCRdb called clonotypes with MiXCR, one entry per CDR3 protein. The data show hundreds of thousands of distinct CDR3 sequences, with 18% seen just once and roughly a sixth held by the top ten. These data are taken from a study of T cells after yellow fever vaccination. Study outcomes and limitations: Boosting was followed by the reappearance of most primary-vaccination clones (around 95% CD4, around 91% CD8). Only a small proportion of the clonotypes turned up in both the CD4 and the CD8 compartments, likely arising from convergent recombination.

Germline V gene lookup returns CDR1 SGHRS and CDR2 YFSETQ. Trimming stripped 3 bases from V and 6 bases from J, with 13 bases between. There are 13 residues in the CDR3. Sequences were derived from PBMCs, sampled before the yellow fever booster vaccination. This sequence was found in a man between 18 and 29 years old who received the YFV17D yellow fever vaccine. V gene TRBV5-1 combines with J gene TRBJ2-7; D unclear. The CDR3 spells CASSSDPDGEQYF. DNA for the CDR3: TGCGCCAGCAGCTCGGACCCGGACGGCGAGCAGTACTTC.